The clone carrying this T cell receptor beta chain was seen more than once but under ten times. Researchers took RNA transcripts and amplified the TCR beta CDR3 regions from them. The HTBI primer set was used in a first-round RT-PCR of the TCR CDR3. TCRdb re-derived calls from the multiplex PCR reads in MiXCR, one entry per CDR3 protein. The sample lists 350,000 to 400,000 distinct CDR3 sequences; under 20% were seen once. Germline values: CDR1 DFQATT, CDR2 SNEGSKA (reference sequence). The V end lost 5 bases, the J end lost 3 bases, and 11 bases lay between the germline ends. This CDR3 has 12 amino acids. This specimen belongs to a study of T cells in Graves' hyperthyroidism and ophthalmopathy. If no ophthalmopathy progression occurred within 18 months, Graves' hyperthyroidism was stable. Any patient presenting with uncontrolled infection, other autoimmune disease, pregnancy or lactation was left out.

The chain uses TRBV20-1 and TRBJ2-7, with a weak D call TRBD2 (5 bases). Specimen: blood. The receptor was isolated from a woman younger than 30 with Graves' hyperthyroidism. CDR3 protein: CSASTIGYEQYF. The CDR3 region has the DNA TGCAGTGCTTCGACTATCGGCTACGAGCAGTACTTC.